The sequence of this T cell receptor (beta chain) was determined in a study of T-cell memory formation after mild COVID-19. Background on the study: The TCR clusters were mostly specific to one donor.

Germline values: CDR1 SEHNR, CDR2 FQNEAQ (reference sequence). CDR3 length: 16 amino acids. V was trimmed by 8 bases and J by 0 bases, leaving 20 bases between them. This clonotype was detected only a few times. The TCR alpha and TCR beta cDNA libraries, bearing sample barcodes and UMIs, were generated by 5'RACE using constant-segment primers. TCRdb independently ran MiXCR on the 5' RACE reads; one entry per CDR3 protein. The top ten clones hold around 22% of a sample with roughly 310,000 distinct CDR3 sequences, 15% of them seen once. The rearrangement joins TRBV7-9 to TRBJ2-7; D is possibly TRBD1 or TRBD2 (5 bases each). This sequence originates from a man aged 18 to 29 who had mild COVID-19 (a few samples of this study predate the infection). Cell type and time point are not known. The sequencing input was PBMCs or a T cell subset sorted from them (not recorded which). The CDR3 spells CASSSPEAGSSYEQYF. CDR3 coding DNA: TGTGCCAGCTCCTCCCCCGAGGCAGGGAGCTCCTACGAGCAGTACTTC.